These 19 T cell receptor beta chains share one sample of origin, sequenced in a study of cytomegalovirus exposure and HLA in healthy donors. Method: immunoSEQ multiplex PCR; TCRdb's copy keeps in-frame clones and lacks some. The table records about 360,000 clones, about nine tenths of them present only once. The sample consisted of PBMCs. Receptors originate from a woman under 30 in good health and CMV-seronegative.

V usage is TRBV7-6 and J usage is TRBJ2-3; TRBD2 agrees at 10 bases. This CDR3 has 17 amino acids. The V gene's germline CDR1 is SGHVS and CDR2 FNYEAQ. The V and J ends lost 5 bases and 4 bases, in that order; junction bases with no gene match: 12. The CDR3, as DNA: TGTGCCAGCAGCGCCTTAACTAGCGGGGAGGGTTCAGATACGCAGTATTTT. Encoded protein: CASSALTSGEGSDTQYF.

This clone was seen a few times. The V gene is TRBV2, the J gene TRBJ2-7; TRBD1 is a possible D gene (6 bases). The germline V and J ends were trimmed by 3 bases and 7 bases, with 7 bases remaining between them. The CDR3 loop spans 11 amino acids. Germline V gene lookup returns CDR1 SNHLY and CDR2 FYNNEI. Here the CDR3 reads CASSDGTEQYF. Written as DNA, the CDR3 is TGTGCCAGCAGTGACGGGACAGAGCAGTACTTC. The full variable domain, its missing parts supplied by reference TRBV2 and TRBJ2-7, is EPEVTQTPSHQVTQMGQEVILRCVPISNHLYFYWYRQILGQKVEFLVSFYNNEISEKSEIFDDQFSVERPDGSNFTLKIRSTKLEDSAMYFCASSDGTEQYFGPGTRLTVT.

This clone was detected only a few times. This chain connects TRBV27 to TRBJ1-2; no firm D call. CDR3 length equals 13 residues. The V end was cut by 10 bases, the J end by 3 bases, with 15 bases between. Germline V CDR1 and CDR2: MNHEY, SMNVEV (reference sequence). The CDR3 reads CATGRGVDYGYTF. In DNA, the CDR3 is TGTGCCACCGGGCGGGGAGTAGACTATGGCTACACCTTC.

The rearrangement links TRBV19 to TRBJ2-7; tentatively, D is TRBD2 (6 bases). V lost 6 bases and J lost 3, with 12 bases in between. Germline lookup yields CDR1 LNHDA and CDR2 SQIVND (reference sequence). The CDR3 runs to 13 residues. CDR3 DNA sequence: TGTGCCAGTAGAGGAGCGGGCCGCTACGAGCAGTACTTC. Protein: CASRGAGRYEQYF. Full variable domain (missing parts from reference TRBV19 and TRBJ2-7): DGGITQSPKYLFRKEGQNVTLSCEQNLNHDAMYWYRQDPGQGLRLIYYSQIVNDFQKGDIAEGYSVSREKKESFPLTVTSAQKNPTAFYLCASRGAGRYEQYFGPGTRLTVT.

This clone appeared a few times. The chain recombines TRBV29-1 with TRBJ1-2; TRBD1 is a possible D gene (6 bases). The CDR3 is made up of 12 amino acids. With 6 bases removed from V and 5 bases from J, the gap between germline ends came to 13 bases. Germline V gene lookup returns CDR1 SQVTM and CDR2 ANQGSEA. The CDR3 is CSVFQGPYGYTF. CDR3 DNA sequence: TGCAGCGTCTTCCAGGGGCCGTATGGCTACACCTTC.

This chain connects TRBV5-4 to TRBJ2-7; 7 nucleotides match TRBD2. CDR1 and CDR2 from the germline V gene are SGHNT and YYREEE (reference sequence). After removal of 2 bases from V and 3 bases from J, the junction contained 8 bases not matched to a gene. The CDR3 loop spans 15 amino acids. CDR3 sequence (DNA): TGTGCCAGCAGCTTAATTTTACCGGGGGGCTACGAGCAGTACTTC. It is translated as CASSLILPGGYEQYF.

This chain links TRBV11-2 with TRBJ2-7; D perhaps matches TRBD1 (5 bases). The CDR3 runs 15 residues. CDR1 is SGHAT and CDR2 is FQNNGV in the germline V gene. V was cut by 1 base and J by 2 bases, with 12 bases left in between. The CDR3: CASSLASQATYEQYF. DNA of the CDR3: TGTGCCAGCAGCTTAGCGTCACAGGCCACCTACGAGCAGTACTTC. Using reference TRBV11-2 and TRBJ2-7 for the parts outside the CDR3, the full variable domain is EAGVAQSPRYKIIEKRQSVAFWCNPISGHATLYWYQQILGQGPKLLIQFQNNGVVDDSQLPKDRFSAERLKGVDSTLKIQPAKLEDSAVYLCASSLASQATYEQYFGPGTRLTVT.

For the CDR3, the DNA is TGTGCCAGCAGTGTCCGGGGTTTAGCGTCGTACCAGCAGTACTTC. Translating gives CASSVRGLASYQQYF. This chain joins TRBV2 and TRBJ2-7, with TRBD2 as a possible D gene (5 bases). The CDR3 sequence is 15 residues long. Germline CDR1 SNHLY, CDR2 FYNNEI. With 4 bases removed from V and 8 bases from J, the gap between germline ends came to 21 bases.

V and J are TRBV23-1 and TRBJ2-7; 7 bases map to TRBD2. Being an ORF, TRBV23-1 has a function that is uncertain. Trimming at V came to 4 bases and at J to 4 bases, leaving 10 bases not matched to a gene. The CDR3 contains 15 residues. The CDR3 spells CASSRVKGEGYEQYF. The CDR3 DNA is TGCGCCAGCAGTCGCGTTAAAGGGGAGGGGTACGAGCAGTACTTC.

V gene TRBV2 combines with J gene TRBJ2-1; D might be TRBD2 (6 bases). The V end was cut by 1 base, the J end by 5 bases, with 15 bases between. The germline V gene has CDR1 SNHLY and CDR2 FYNNEI. The CDR3 contains 16 residues. CDR3 protein: CASSEGRGVADNEQFF. CDR3 DNA sequence: TGTGCCAGCAGTGAAGGGAGGGGCGTCGCGGACAATGAGCAGTTCTTC.

The V and J genes are TRBV9 and TRBJ2-3, with 9 positions matching TRBD2. The V gene's germline CDR1 is SGDLS and CDR2 YYNGEE. The CDR3 has 15 residues. The ends lost 0 bases at V and 5 bases at J; junction bases unmatched: 4. The CDR3 bases are TGTGCCAGCAGCGTAGAGGGACTAGCCATAGATACGCAGTATTTT. Its translation is CASSVEGLAIDTQYF.

The genes are TRBV27 and TRBJ2-7; D may be TRBD1 (6 bases). Germline V gene data show CDR1 as MNHEY and CDR2 as SMNVEV (reference sequence). This CDR3 comprises 14 residues. The V and J ends lost 6 bases and 0 bases respectively, with 12 bases between them. The CDR3, as DNA: TGTGCCAGCAGCATCCGGGACACCTCCTACGAGCAGTACTTC. It encodes CASSIRDTSYEQYF.

J is TRBJ1-5 and V is TRBV6-1, with TRBD1 matching over 8 bases. The CDR3 loop spans 14 amino acids. Unmatched junction bases numbered 6, after V lost 7 bases and J lost 4 bases. CDR1 is MNHNS, CDR2 SASEGT, per germline. CDR3 bases: TGTGCCAGCATTCGACAGGGGTGGAATCAGCCCCAGCATTTT. Translating gives CASIRQGWNQPQHF.

The rearrangement links TRBV27 to TRBJ2-2; TRBD1 aligns across 7 bases. Germline lookup yields CDR1 MNHEY and CDR2 SMNVEV (reference sequence). V lost 7 bases to trimming and J lost 6 bases; unmatched junction nucleotides: 11. This CDR3 is built from 15 residues. The CDR3 coding sequence is TGTGCCAGCACTCTAGGGACAGAGGGCGCCGGGGAGCTGTTTTTT. Translating gives CASTLGTEGAGELFF.

The V gene is TRBV6-1, the J gene TRBJ2-1; D unresolved. V was cut by 10 bases and J by 7 bases, with 8 bases left in between. CDR1 is MNHNS and CDR2 is SASEGT in the germline V gene. The CDR3 loop spans 10 amino acids. The CDR3 sequence: CATEENEQFF. The CDR3 region has the DNA TGTGCCACCGAGGAGAATGAGCAGTTCTTC.

J is TRBJ2-2 and V is TRBV10-3, with TRBD1 matching over 10 bases. The V and J ends lost 5 bases and 3 bases, in that order; junction bases with no gene match: 3. Germline V gives CDR1 ENHRY, CDR2 SYGVKD. This CDR3 contains 15 residues. Here the CDR3 DNA reads TGTGCCATCAGTCTAGGACAGGGGGACACCGGGGAGCTGTTTTTT. It yields the protein CAISLGQGDTGELFF.

The rearrangement joins TRBV10-2 to TRBJ2-7, with 11 bases identical to TRBD1. The J segment lost 2 bases and the V segment lost 6 bases, leaving 12 bases of the junction unmatched. Germline-derived CDR1 and CDR2 are WSHSY and SAAADI. The CDR3 runs 17 residues. In nucleotides, the CDR3 is TGCGCCAGCAGGACCGGGACAGGGGGAGTAGGACCCTACGAGCAGTACTTC. Translated, it gives CASRTGTGGVGPYEQYF.

CDR3: CASSLSTSFGEQFF. In nucleotides, the CDR3 is TGCGCCAGCAGCTTGAGTACTAGCTTCGGTGAGCAGTTCTTC. This rearrangement joins TRBV5-1 to TRBJ2-1; tentatively, D is TRBD2 (6 bases). From germline, CDR1 is SGHRS and CDR2 YFSETQ. The CDR3 runs 14 residues. V lost 1 base, J lost 9 bases, and 14 bases lay in between.

The chain recombines TRBV6-1 with TRBJ2-3; TRBD2 matches at 8 bases. The germline V gene has CDR1 MNHNS and CDR2 SASEGT. The V and J ends lost 1 base and 6 bases, in that order; junction bases with no gene match: 9. This CDR3 comprises 16 residues. This chain's CDR3 is CASSEGQRELLDTQYF. CDR3 bases: TGTGCCAGCAGTGAAGGGCAGCGGGAGTTGTTGGATACGCAGTATTTT.